The next 4 T cell receptor beta chains were all read from a single sample in a study of control samples from healthy donors and cancer patients. TCRdb keeps only in-frame clones here, not all; method: immunoSEQ multiplex PCR. The data hold fewer than 200,000 clones, with around 88% observed a single time. The sequenced sample consisted of blood. These receptor sequences come from a woman in her 30s in good health.

J is TRBJ2-2 and V is TRBV7-8, with D tentatively TRBD2 (6 bases). Germline-derived CDR1 and CDR2 are SGHVS and FQNEAQ. Deletions cut 5 bases from V and 1 base from J, with 17 bases between. There are 17 residues in the CDR3. The CDR3 DNA reads TGTGCCAGCAGCCACACGTATAGCGGAGTGAACACCGGGGAGCTGTTTTTT. Translation: CASSHTYSGVNTGELFF.

J is TRBJ2-7 and V is TRBV3-1 (or the pseudogene TRBV3-2); the D is unclear. The CDR3 extends over 13 amino acids. The germline V gene encodes CDR1 LGHDT and CDR2 YNNKEL (reference sequence). Trimming removed 1 base at V and 3 bases at J, with 7 bases between. CDR3 nucleotide sequence: TGTGCCAGCAGCCAAGCCGAAGGCTACGAGCAGTACTTC. Translating it yields CASSQAEGYEQYF.

The chain couples TRBV7-6 to TRBJ1-1; D perhaps matches TRBD1 (6 bases). The germline V gene has CDR1 SGHVS and CDR2 FNYEAQ. This CDR3 spans 15 amino acids. Trimming left V 2 bases short and J 1 base short, with 11 bases between. Written as DNA, the CDR3 is TGTGCCAGCAGCTTACTGGGGGCGAGGAACACTGAAGCTTTCTTT. It translates to CASSLLGARNTEAFF.

V is TRBV28 and J is TRBJ1-1; a weak D match, TRBD1 (6 bases). The CDR3 is 14 amino acids. CDR1 MDHEN and CDR2 SYDVKM come from the germline V gene. The V gene lost 6 bases and the J gene lost 7 bases, with 18 bases spanning the gap. CDR3 DNA: TGTGCCAGCAGGCCCATGGGGACAAGCCTTGAAGCTTTCTTT. It translates to CASRPMGTSLEAFF.